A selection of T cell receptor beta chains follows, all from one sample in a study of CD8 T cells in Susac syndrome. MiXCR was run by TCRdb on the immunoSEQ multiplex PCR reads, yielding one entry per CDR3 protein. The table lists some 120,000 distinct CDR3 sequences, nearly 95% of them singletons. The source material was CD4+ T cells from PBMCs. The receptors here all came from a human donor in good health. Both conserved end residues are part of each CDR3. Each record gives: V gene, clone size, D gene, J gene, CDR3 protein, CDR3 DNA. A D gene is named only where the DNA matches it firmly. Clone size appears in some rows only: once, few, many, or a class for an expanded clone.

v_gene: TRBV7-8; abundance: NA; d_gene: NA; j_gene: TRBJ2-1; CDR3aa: CASSLGATRPNEQFF; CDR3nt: TGTGCCAGCAGCTTAGGGGCGACTCGGCCCAATGAGCAGTTCTTC
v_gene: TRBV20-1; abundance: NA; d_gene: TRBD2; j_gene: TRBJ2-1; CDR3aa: CSARVAGVGNEQFF; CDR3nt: TGCAGTGCCCGTGTAGCGGGAGTGGGAAATGAGCAGTTCTTC
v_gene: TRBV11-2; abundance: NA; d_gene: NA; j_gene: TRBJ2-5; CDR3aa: CASSLRGGGKTQYF; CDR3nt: TGTGCCAGCAGCTTAAGGGGAGGCGGAAAGACCCAGTACTTC
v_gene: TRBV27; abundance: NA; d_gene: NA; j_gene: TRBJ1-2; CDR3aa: CASSLLQGYGYTF; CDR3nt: TGTGCCAGCAGTTTATTACAGGGCTATGGCTACACCTTC
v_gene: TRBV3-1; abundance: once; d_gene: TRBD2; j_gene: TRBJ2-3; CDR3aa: CASSQRKTSGSTDTQYF; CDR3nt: TGTGCCAGCAGCCAAAGGAAGACTAGCGGGAGCACAGATACGCAGTATTTT
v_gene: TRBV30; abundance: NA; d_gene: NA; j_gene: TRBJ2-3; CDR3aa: CAWSVSGVTDTQYF; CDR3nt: TGTGCCTGGAGTGTAAGTGGGGTCACAGATACGCAGTATTTT
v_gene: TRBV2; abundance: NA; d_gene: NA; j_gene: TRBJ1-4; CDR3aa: CASSVGGANEKLFF; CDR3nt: TGTGCCAGCAGTGTGGGGGGGGCTAATGAAAAACTGTTTTTT
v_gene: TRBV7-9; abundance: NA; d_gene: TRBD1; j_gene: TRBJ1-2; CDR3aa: CASSLGQLTYGYTF; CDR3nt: TGTGCCAGCAGCTTGGGACAGCTAACTTATGGCTACACCTTC
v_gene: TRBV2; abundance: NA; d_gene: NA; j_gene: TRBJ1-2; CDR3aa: CASSEPGNYGYTF; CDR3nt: TGTGCCAGCAGTGAACCCGGGAACTATGGCTACACCTTC
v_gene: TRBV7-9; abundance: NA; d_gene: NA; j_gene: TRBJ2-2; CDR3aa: CAKTSAPNTGELFF; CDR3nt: TGTGCCAAAACATCGGCTCCGAACACCGGGGAGCTGTTTTTT
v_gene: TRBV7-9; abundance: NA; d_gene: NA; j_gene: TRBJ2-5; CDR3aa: CASSPSFGIRETQYF; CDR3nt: TGTGCCAGCAGCCCGTCCTTCGGTATCCGGGAGACCCAGTACTTC
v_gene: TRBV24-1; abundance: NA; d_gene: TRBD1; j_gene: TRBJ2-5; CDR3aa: CATSDWGTGTQETQYF; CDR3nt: TGTGCCACCAGTGATTGGGGGACAGGGACCCAAGAGACCCAGTACTTC
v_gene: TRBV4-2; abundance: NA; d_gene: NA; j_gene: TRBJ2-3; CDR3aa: CASSQGLAESTDTQYF; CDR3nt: TGTGCCAGCAGCCAAGGATTAGCGGAGAGCACAGATACGCAGTATTTT
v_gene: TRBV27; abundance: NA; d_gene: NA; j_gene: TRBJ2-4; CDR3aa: CASSLSSTRPLLQYF; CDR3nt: TGTGCCAGCAGTTTAAGTAGCACCAGGCCCTTACTTCAGTACTTC
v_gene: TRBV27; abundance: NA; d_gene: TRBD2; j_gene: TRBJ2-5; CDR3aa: CASSSARGGRETQYF; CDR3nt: TGTGCCAGCAGTTCCGCCCGGGGGGGAAGAGAGACCCAGTACTTC
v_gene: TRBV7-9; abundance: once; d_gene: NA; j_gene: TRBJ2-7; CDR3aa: CASSAVTPWEQYF; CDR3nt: TGTGCCAGCAGCGCCGTTACTCCTTGGGAGCAGTACTTC
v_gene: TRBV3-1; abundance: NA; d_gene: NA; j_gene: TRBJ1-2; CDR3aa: CASSQDGGGYTF; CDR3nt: TGTGCCAGCAGCCAAGACGGGGGGGGCTACACCTTC
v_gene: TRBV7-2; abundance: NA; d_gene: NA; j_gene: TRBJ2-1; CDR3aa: CASSPFGGLNEQFF; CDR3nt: TGTGCCAGCAGCCCCTTTGGGGGCCTCAATGAGCAGTTCTTC